This T cell receptor (beta chain) originates from a study of shared clonotypes between healthy human individuals. Looking at the study overall: Researchers assigned three CD4 naive, three CD4 memory, two CD8 naive and one CD8 memory plate to each donor. Study-level results: Donors were few, which limited the genetic and exposure-history diversity represented. In this cohort, only blood was sampled, and tissue repertoires likely differ.

A word on this clone: Antigen specificity is unknown. Within the sample, other DNA sequences also encode this same CDR3.

The CDR3 totals 14 residues. Germline CDR1 SGHVS, CDR2 FNYEAQ. V gave up 5 bases and J gave up 2 bases; unmatched junction bases: 6. When replicate PCRs were run on sorted subsets, they used 150 to 250 ng DNA, about 30,000 T cell genomes. The method was immunoSEQ multiplex PCR; TCRdb's version includes in-frame clones alone and lacks a portion of them. The profile covers 950,000 to 1,100,000 clones, with around three quarters appearing a single time and around 0.6% taken by the ten largest. The chain employs TRBV7-6 and TRBJ2-7; TRBD1 agrees at 7 bases. This TCR derives from a man aged 18 to 30 in good health. Some clones in this sample may be carry-over from other donors' samples. Sample: memory CD4+ T cells from PBMCs. Subset reported: CD45RA-negative fraction. CDR3 region: CASSSRQGPYEQYF. The DNA of the CDR3 is TGTGCCAGCAGCAGTCGACAGGGCCCCTACGAGCAGTACTTC.